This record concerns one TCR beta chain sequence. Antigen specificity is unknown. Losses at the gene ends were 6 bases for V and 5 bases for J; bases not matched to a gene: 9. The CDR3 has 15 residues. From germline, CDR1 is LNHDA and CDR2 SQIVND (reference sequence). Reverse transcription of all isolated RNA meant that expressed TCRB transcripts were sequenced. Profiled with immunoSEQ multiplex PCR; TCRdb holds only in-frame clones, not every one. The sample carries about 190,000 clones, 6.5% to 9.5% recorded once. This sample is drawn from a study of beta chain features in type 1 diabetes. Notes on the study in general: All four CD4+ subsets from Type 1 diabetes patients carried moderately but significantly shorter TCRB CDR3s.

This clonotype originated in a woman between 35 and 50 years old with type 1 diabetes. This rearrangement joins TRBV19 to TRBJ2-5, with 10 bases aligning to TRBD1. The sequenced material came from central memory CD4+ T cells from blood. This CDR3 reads CASSADRGRGETQYF. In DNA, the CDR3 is TGTGCCAGTAGCGCCGACAGGGGGCGCGGGGAGACCCAGTACTTC. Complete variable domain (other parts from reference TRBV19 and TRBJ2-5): DGGITQSPKYLFRKEGQNVTLSCEQNLNHDAMYWYRQDPGQGLRLIYYSQIVNDFQKGDIAEGYSVSREKKESFPLTVTSAQKNPTAFYLCASSADRGRGETQYFGPGTRLLVL.